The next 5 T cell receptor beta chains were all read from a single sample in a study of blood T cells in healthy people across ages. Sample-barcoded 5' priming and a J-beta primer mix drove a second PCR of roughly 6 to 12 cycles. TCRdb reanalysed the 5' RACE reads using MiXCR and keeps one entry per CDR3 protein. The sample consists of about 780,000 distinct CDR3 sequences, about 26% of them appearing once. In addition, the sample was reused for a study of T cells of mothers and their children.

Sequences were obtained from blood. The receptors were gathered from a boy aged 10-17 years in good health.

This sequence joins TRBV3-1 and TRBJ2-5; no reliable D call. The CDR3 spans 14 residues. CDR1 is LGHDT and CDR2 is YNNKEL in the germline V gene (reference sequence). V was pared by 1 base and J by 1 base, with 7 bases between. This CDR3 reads CASSQGMAQETQYF. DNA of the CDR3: TGTGCCAGCAGCCAAGGCATGGCCCAAGAGACCCAGTACTTC.

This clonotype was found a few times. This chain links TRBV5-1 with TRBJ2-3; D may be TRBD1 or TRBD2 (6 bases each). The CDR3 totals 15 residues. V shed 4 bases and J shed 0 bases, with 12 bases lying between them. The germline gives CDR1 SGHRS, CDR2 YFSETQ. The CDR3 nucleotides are TGCGCCAGCAGCGTAGAGGGGGGAAGCACAGATACGCAGTATTTT. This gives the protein CASSVEGGSTDTQYF.

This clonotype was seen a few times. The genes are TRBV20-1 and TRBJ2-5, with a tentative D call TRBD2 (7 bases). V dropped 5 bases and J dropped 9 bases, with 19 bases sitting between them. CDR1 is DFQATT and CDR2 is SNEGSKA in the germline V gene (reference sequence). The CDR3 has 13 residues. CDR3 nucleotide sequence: TGCAGTGCTGGAGGGGGGGGCGGCGGGGCCCAGTACTTC. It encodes CSAGGGGGGAQYF.

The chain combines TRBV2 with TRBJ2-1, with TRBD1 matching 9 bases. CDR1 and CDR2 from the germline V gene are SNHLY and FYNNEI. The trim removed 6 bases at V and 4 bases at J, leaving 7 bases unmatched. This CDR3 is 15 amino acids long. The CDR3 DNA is TGTGCCAGCAGGACGGACAGGGGCTTGTACAATGAGCAGTTCTTC. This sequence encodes CASRTDRGLYNEQFF.

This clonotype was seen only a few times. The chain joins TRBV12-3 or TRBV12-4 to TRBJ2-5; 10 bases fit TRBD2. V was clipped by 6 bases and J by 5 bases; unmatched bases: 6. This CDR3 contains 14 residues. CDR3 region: CASRKPGLAETQYF. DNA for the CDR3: TGTGCCAGCAGAAAACCGGGACTAGCGGAGACCCAGTACTTC.